These T cell receptor beta chains were read from a single sample in a study of cytomegalovirus exposure and HLA in healthy donors. Sequencing was performed with immunoSEQ multiplex PCR; in TCRdb, only in-frame clones are kept and a portion is missing. Altogether some 150,000 clones are present, about three quarters being singletons, with the ten largest covering 4.2%. Material: PBMCs. The receptors shown here come from a man aged 50-60 years in good health and CMV-seropositive. CDR3s include the opening cysteine and the closing phenylalanine or tryptophan. The order of the fields is V gene, clone size, J gene, D gene, CDR3 DNA, CDR3 protein. D genes are given only for firm matches. Part of the rows lack a size; the others show once, few, many or a class for expanded clones.

V gene: TRBV6-1; clone size: NA; J gene: TRBJ1-1; D gene: NA; CDR3 DNA: TGTGCCAGCAGTGGAAGAGAAGGGGCTGAAGCTTTCTTT; CDR3 protein: CASSGREGAEAFF
V gene: TRBV29-1; clone size: NA; J gene: TRBJ1-5; D gene: TRBD1; CDR3 DNA: TGCAGCGTTGGACAGGGTATCAAACAGCCCCAGCATTTT; CDR3 protein: CSVGQGIKQPQHF
V gene: TRBV18; clone size: few; J gene: TRBJ2-2; D gene: NA; CDR3 DNA: TGTGCCAGCTCACCAACGGGATCCGGGGAGCTGTTTTTT; CDR3 protein: CASSPTGSGELFF
V gene: TRBV6-6; clone size: NA; J gene: TRBJ1-5; D gene: NA; CDR3 DNA: TGTGCCAGCAGTCCAGGGGTACGGAGCAATCAGCCCCAGCATTTT; CDR3 protein: CASSPGVRSNQPQHF
V gene: TRBV7-2; clone size: NA; J gene: TRBJ2-5; D gene: TRBD1; CDR3 DNA: TGTGCCAGCAGCTCCACAGGGGCTATCAAAGAGACCCAGTACTTC; CDR3 protein: CASSSTGAIKETQYF
V gene: TRBV4-3; clone size: NA; J gene: TRBJ2-3; D gene: NA; CDR3 DNA: TGCGCCAGCAGCCAGGAGGGGAGGGATACGCAGTATTTT; CDR3 protein: CASSQEGRDTQYF
V gene: TRBV4-1; clone size: NA; J gene: TRBJ2-7; D gene: TRBD2; CDR3 DNA: TGCGCCAGCAGCGCCCAACTAGCGGGGGGAGCCTACGAGCAGTACTTC; CDR3 protein: CASSAQLAGGAYEQYF
V gene: TRBV5-6; clone size: NA; J gene: TRBJ1-1; D gene: TRBD1; CDR3 DNA: TGTGCCAGCAGTTTTGGACAGGCAACTGAAGCTTTCTTT; CDR3 protein: CASSFGQATEAFF
V gene: TRBV5-5; clone size: once; J gene: TRBJ2-7; D gene: NA; CDR3 DNA: TGTGCCAGCAGCTTGGGAGGGACTGGATACGAGCAGTACTTC; CDR3 protein: CASSLGGTGYEQYF
V gene: TRBV27; clone size: NA; J gene: TRBJ1-1; D gene: TRBD1; CDR3 DNA: TGTGCCAGCAGCAAACTGGGACAGGGGACGGGTGAAGCTTTCTTT; CDR3 protein: CASSKLGQGTGEAFF
V gene: TRBV6-4; clone size: NA; J gene: TRBJ2-1; D gene: TRBD1; CDR3 DNA: TGTGCCAGCAGTGACGAGGGGGCAGGCAATGAGCAGTTCTTC; CDR3 protein: CASSDEGAGNEQFF
V gene: TRBV11-3; clone size: NA; J gene: TRBJ2-1; D gene: TRBD2; CDR3 DNA: TGTGCCAGCACCAACATGTCCCTTAGCGGGAGAGAGTACAATGAGCAGTTCTTC; CDR3 protein: CASTNMSLSGREYNEQFF